The 27 T cell receptor beta chains in this list originate from one sample, sequenced in a study of CD8+CD57+ T cells in acquired aplastic anemia. The template for TCR beta VDJ and CDR3 sequence profiling was genomic DNA. TCRdb passed the reads through MiXCR, listing each CDR3 protein once. The data hold over 45,000 distinct CDR3 sequences, with about 78% observed a single time. Sequenced input: sorted CD4+, CD8+, or CD8+CD57+ T cells (not recorded which) from PBMCs. Receptors originate from a human donor in good health, serving as a control.

The rearrangement uses TRBV24-1 and TRBJ2-7, with 7 bases identical to TRBD1. This CDR3 spans 14 amino acids. V lost 10 bases, J lost 4 bases, and 12 bases stayed unmatched. Germline V gene lookup returns CDR1 KGHDR and CDR2 SFDVKD. The CDR3 nucleotides read TGTGCCACAATCGTTACAGGGGAAAGATACGAGCAGTACTTC. It translates to CATIVTGERYEQYF.

The V call is TRBV10-3, the J call TRBJ2-7; tentatively, D is TRBD1 (6 bases). In germline, CDR1 is ENHRY, CDR2 SYGVKD. The CDR3 has 14 amino acids. V lost 6 bases and J 3 bases, leaving 15 bases between the germline ends. The CDR3 DNA follows: TGTGCCATCAGACCACAGGGAACTGGCTACGAGCAGTACTTC. It translates to CAIRPQGTGYEQYF.

This clonotype counts as medium-sized. The rearrangement joins TRBV7-2 to TRBJ1-5; D gene unclear. Per germline, CDR1 SGHTA and CDR2 FQGNSA. The length of the CDR3 is 14 residues. V was pared by 3 bases and J by 0 bases, with 6 bases between. This CDR3 reads CASSLEYSNQPQHF. The CDR3 bases are TGTGCCAGCAGCTTGGAATATAGCAATCAGCCCCAGCATTTT.

This chain joins TRBV2 and TRBJ1-2; TRBD1 matches 7 bases. The CDR3 has 14 amino acids. With 4 bases clipped from V and 0 bases from J, the junction kept 2 bases outside the gene matches. Germline CDR1 is SNHLY and CDR2 is FYNNEI. DNA for the CDR3: TGTGCCAGCAGTGTGACAGGGACTAACTATGGCTACACCTTC. The encoded protein is CASSVTGTNYGYTF.

The chain carries TRBV12-3 or TRBV12-4 and TRBJ2-5; TRBD2 might be the D (5 bases). This CDR3 region has 14 residues. Trimming removed 7 bases from V and 4 bases from J, with 16 bases in between. This chain's CDR3 is CASTPGDGAETQYF. The CDR3 nucleotides are TGTGCCAGCACCCCCGGGGATGGAGCAGAGACCCAGTACTTC.

The chain recombines TRBV25-1 with TRBJ2-7, with TRBD2 identical over 10 bases. This CDR3 comprises 16 residues. From germline, CDR1 is MGHDK and CDR2 SYGVNS. V lost 5 bases, J lost 0 bases, and 7 bases stayed unmatched. CDR3 nucleotides: TGTGCCAGCAGTTTCTTAGCGGGAGGTTCCTCCTACGAGCAGTACTTC. This encodes CASSFLAGGSSYEQYF.

This clonotype was seen more than once but under ten times. As DNA, the CDR3 is TGTGCCACCACCCAGACGGATAGCAATCAGCCCCAGCATTTT. Its protein is CATTQTDSNQPQHF. This chain joins TRBV10-3 and TRBJ1-5; D is unresolved. CDR3 size: 14 residues. The V end was cut by 10 bases, the J end by 0 bases, with 13 bases between. Germline V gene data show CDR1 as ENHRY and CDR2 as SYGVKD.

The chain combines TRBV2 with TRBJ2-2; no clear D. This CDR3 is 13 amino acids long. The V gene's germline CDR1 is SNHLY and CDR2 FYNNEI. V lost 7 bases to trimming and J lost 3 bases, with 9 bases between them. CDR3 protein: CASTDSYTGELFF. The CDR3 nucleotides are TGTGCCAGCACCGACTCGTACACCGGGGAGCTGTTTTTT.

The chain links TRBV11-1 to TRBJ1-1, with 9 bases fitting TRBD1. The CDR3 has 18 residues. Trimming cost V 4 bases and J 0 bases; bases outside gene matches: 12. CDR1 SGHAT and CDR2 FQDESV come from the germline V gene (reference sequence). The CDR3 nucleotides read TGTGCCAGCAGCTCCTTTCGTGACAGGGGGGGCCTGAACACTGAAGCTTTCTTT. Translating gives CASSSFRDRGGLNTEAFF.

This clonotype was seen ten or more times. The V call is TRBV27, the J call TRBJ2-7; D might be TRBD1 or TRBD2, each matching 6 bases. The CDR3 is 11 amino acids. With 7 bases removed from V and 3 bases from J, the gap between germline ends came to 7 bases. CDR1 and CDR2 from the germline V gene are MNHEY and SMNVEV (reference sequence). CDR3 region: CASKGGYEQYF. Here the CDR3 DNA reads TGTGCCAGCAAGGGGGGCTACGAGCAGTACTTC.

The genes are TRBV10-2 and TRBJ2-6, with a tentative D call TRBD1 (6 bases). Between the trimmed V and J ends, which lost 10 bases and 2 bases, there was a span of 12 bases. The CDR3 contains 14 residues. Per germline, CDR1 WSHSY and CDR2 SAAADI. As DNA, the CDR3 is TGCGCCACGGACCGACAGGCTGGGGCCAACGTCCTGACTTTC. This translates into CATDRQAGANVLTF.

This rearrangement joins TRBV24-1 to TRBJ1-1; D is unclear. Germline CDR1 is KGHDR and CDR2 is SFDVKD. CDR3 length equals 13 residues. The V and J ends lost 2 bases and 0 bases respectively, with 3 bases between them. The CDR3 spells CATSDSMNTEAFF. In nucleotides, the CDR3 is TGTGCCACCAGTGATTCCATGAACACTGAAGCTTTCTTT.

CDR3 residues: CASSIQFASGNTIYF. DNA of the CDR3: TGTGCCAGTAGTATCCAGTTCGCTTCTGGAAACACCATATATTTT. V and J are TRBV19 and TRBJ1-3, with D unresolved. The CDR3 covers 15 residues. CDR1 LNHDA and CDR2 SQIVND come from the germline V gene (reference sequence). V was shortened by 3 bases and J by 1 base, with 10 bases between the two germline ends.

V gene TRBV15 combines with J gene TRBJ2-3, with D perhaps given as TRBD1 or TRBD2 (5 bases each). Per the germline V gene, CDR1 is LNHNV and CDR2 is YYDKDF (reference sequence). The CDR3 totals 16 residues. The V and J ends lost 3 bases and 0 bases respectively, with 13 bases between them. The CDR3 sequence is CATSSSGTASTDTQYF. CDR3 bases: TGTGCCACCAGCAGCTCCGGGACGGCAAGCACAGATACGCAGTATTTT.

This clonotype was counted a single time. The V gene is TRBV7-9, the J gene TRBJ1-1; D remains ambiguous. The CDR3 length is 14 residues. Per germline, CDR1 SEHNR and CDR2 FQNEAQ (reference sequence). V dropped 3 bases and J dropped 0 bases, with 8 bases sitting between them. This CDR3 is CASSFNILNTEAFF. CDR3 DNA: TGTGCCAGCAGCTTCAACATCCTGAACACTGAAGCTTTCTTT.

J is TRBJ2-3 and V is TRBV5-1; perhaps TRBD1 as D (5 bases). Trimming left V 2 bases short and J 1 base short, with 8 bases between. The CDR3 has 14 amino acids. Germline-derived CDR1 and CDR2 are SGHRS and YFSETQ. CDR3 region: CASSFETGTDTQYF. Written as DNA, the CDR3 is TGCGCCAGCAGCTTCGAGACAGGCACAGATACGCAGTATTTT.

This clonotype was observed a single time. The junction departs from germline at one end; a sequencing error may be responsible. The chain links TRBV11-2 to TRBJ1-1; 7 bases align to TRBD1. CDR3 length: 15 residues. CDR1 SGHAT and CDR2 FQNNGV come from the germline V gene. The CDR3 sequence is CARSPRTGGDTGAFF. DNA of the CDR3: TGTGCCAGGAGCCCAAGGACAGGAGGGGACACTGGAGCTTTCTTT.

This chain joins TRBV28 and TRBJ2-7; D unresolved. V was trimmed by 2 bases and J by 1 base, leaving 6 bases between them. CDR3 length equals 13 residues. Germline lookup yields CDR1 MDHEN and CDR2 SYDVKM. The CDR3 DNA reads TGTGCCAGCAGTTTAAGCACGTCCTACGAGCAGTACTTC. Amino acids: CASSLSTSYEQYF.

The V call is TRBV7-9, the J call TRBJ1-2, with D perhaps matching TRBD1 (6 bases). The CDR3 runs to 15 residues. V gave up 0 bases and J gave up 11 bases, with 19 bases separating them. The germline gives CDR1 SEHNR, CDR2 FQNEAQ (reference sequence). CDR3 in DNA: TGTGCCAGCAGCTTAGCGATTGGGACAACCGGGCTTTACACCTTC. It yields the protein CASSLAIGTTGLYTF.

The rearrangement uses TRBV7-8 and TRBJ2-3; D possibly matches TRBD1 or TRBD2 (5 bases each). Germline values: CDR1 SGHVS, CDR2 FQNEAQ. V was cut by 3 bases and J by 0 bases, with 16 bases left in between. The CDR3 length is 17 residues. Here the CDR3 reads CASSLYGDATSTDTQYF. The CDR3 nucleotides read TGTGCCAGCAGCTTGTACGGGGACGCCACTAGCACAGATACGCAGTATTTT.

This clonotype was picked up one time. The gene calls are TRBV6-5 and TRBJ2-1; D unclear. This CDR3 is 13 amino acids long. Trimming removed 0 bases at V and 9 bases at J, with 9 bases between. The germline V gene encodes CDR1 MNHEY and CDR2 SVGAGI. The CDR3, as DNA: TGTGCCAGCAGTTACTCTTTGAGCAGTGAGCAGTTCTTC. Translated: CASSYSLSSEQFF.

V gene TRBV15 combines with J gene TRBJ2-7; 7 nucleotides line up with TRBD2. After removal of 3 bases from V and 2 bases from J, the junction contained 4 bases not matched to a gene. CDR3 length equals 14 residues. Germline-derived CDR1 and CDR2 are LNHNV and YYDKDF (reference sequence). CDR3 region: CATSSRDYPYEQYF. CDR3 nucleotide sequence: TGTGCCACCAGCAGCCGGGACTACCCCTACGAGCAGTACTTC.

The chain employs TRBV7-9 and TRBJ1-6; 7 bases are a match to TRBD1. CDR1 SEHNR and CDR2 FQNEAQ come from the germline V gene (reference sequence). The V segment lost 2 bases and the J segment 9 bases; nucleotides outside the gene matches: 7. The CDR3 has 15 residues. The CDR3 is CASSLMGQGVSPLHF. Written as DNA, the CDR3 is TGTGCCAGCAGCTTAATGGGGCAGGGGGTTTCACCCCTCCACTTT. Filled out from reference TRBV7-9 and TRBJ1-6, the complete variable domain reads DTGVSQNPRHKITKRGQNVTFRCDPISEHNRLYWYRQTLGQGPEFLTYFQNEAQLEKSRLLSDRFSAERPKGSFSTLEIQRTEQGDSAMYLCASSLMGQGVSPLHFGNGTRLTVT.

V is TRBV24-1 and J is TRBJ2-5; D gene ambiguous. The CDR3 consists of 14 residues. The germline V and J ends were trimmed by 7 bases and 2 bases, with 13 bases remaining between them. Per the germline V gene, CDR1 is KGHDR and CDR2 is SFDVKD. CDR3 bases: TGTGCCACCAGCACCTCCTGGGGACAAGAGACCCAGTACTTC. Its translation: CATSTSWGQETQYF.

This sequence joins TRBV7-9 and TRBJ2-7; D is unresolved. The CDR3 spans 13 residues. V was clipped by 1 base and J by 6 bases, with 10 bases between them. Germline CDR1 and CDR2: SEHNR and FQNEAQ (reference sequence). The CDR3 bases are TGTGCCAGCAGCTTAGGGGGTTCTCCCGAGCAGTACGTC. Translated: CASSLGGSPEQYV.

The chain recombines TRBV19 with TRBJ1-6, with TRBD1 identical over 9 bases. J was trimmed by 8 bases and V by 1 base; bases with no gene match: 6. The V gene's germline CDR1 is LNHDA and CDR2 SQIVND (reference sequence). The CDR3 contains 16 residues. CDR3 loop: CASSIATGGQDSPLHF. DNA for the CDR3: TGTGCCAGTAGTATAGCGACAGGGGGTCAGGATTCACCCCTCCACTTT.

This clonotype was found a few times. V and J are TRBV10-3 and TRBJ2-7; D possibly uses TRBD1 or TRBD2 (6 bases each). Germline CDR1 is ENHRY and CDR2 is SYGVKD. Trimming removed 0 bases from V and 2 bases from J, with 14 bases in between. CDR3 length: 16 residues. CDR3 in amino acids: CAISESGGRPAYEQYF. The CDR3 region has the DNA TGTGCCATCAGTGAGTCGGGGGGCCGTCCGGCCTACGAGCAGTACTTC.